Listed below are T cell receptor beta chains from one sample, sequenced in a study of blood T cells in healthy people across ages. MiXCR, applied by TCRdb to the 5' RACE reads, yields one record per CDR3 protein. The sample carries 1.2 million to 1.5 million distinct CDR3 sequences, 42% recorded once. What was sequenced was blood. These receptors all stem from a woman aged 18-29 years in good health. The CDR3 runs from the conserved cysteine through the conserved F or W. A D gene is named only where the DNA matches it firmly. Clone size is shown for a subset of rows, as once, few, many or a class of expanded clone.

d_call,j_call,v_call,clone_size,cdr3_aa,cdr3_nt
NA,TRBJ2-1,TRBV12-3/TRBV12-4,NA,CASSLEFTGNYNEQFF,TGTGCCAGCAGTTTAGAGTTCACAGGGAACTACAATGAGCAGTTCTTC
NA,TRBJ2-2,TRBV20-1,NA,CSARDLGGTGELFF,TGCAGTGCTAGAGATCTTGGGGGCACCGGGGAGCTGTTTTTT
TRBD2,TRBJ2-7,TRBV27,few,CASSLVAGQRSYEQYF,TGTGCCAGCAGTTTGGTAGCGGGCCAAAGATCCTACGAGCAGTACTTC
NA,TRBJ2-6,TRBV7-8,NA,CASSPTGTMWGANVLTF,TGTGCCAGCAGCCCGACGGGAACTATGTGGGGGGCCAACGTCCTGACTTTC
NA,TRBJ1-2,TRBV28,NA,CASSLGGGEGNGYTF,TGTGCCAGCAGTTTAGGGGGGGGCGAAGGGAATGGCTACACCTTC
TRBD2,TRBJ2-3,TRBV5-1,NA,CASSFAGGIGDTQYF,TGCGCCAGCAGCTTTGCGGGGGGAATAGGAGATACGCAGTATTTT
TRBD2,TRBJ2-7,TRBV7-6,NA,CASSTGTSGPLEQYF,TGTGCCAGCAGCACCGGGACTAGCGGTCCCCTTGAGCAGTACTTC
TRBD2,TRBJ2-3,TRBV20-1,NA,CSAREPAGAADTQYF,TGCAGTGCTAGAGAGCCAGCGGGAGCGGCAGATACGCAGTATTTT
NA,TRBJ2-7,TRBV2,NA,CASSEALRGFTAYEQYF,TGTGCCAGCAGTGAAGCGCTTCGAGGGTTTACAGCCTACGAGCAGTACTTC
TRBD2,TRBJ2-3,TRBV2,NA,CASSVTSGELGSTDTQYF,TGTGCCAGCAGTGTGACTAGCGGGGAACTCGGATCCACAGATACGCAGTATTTT
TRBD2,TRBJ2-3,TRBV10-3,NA,CAIGERTGGVDTQYF,TGTGCCATCGGTGAGCGGACGGGAGGAGTAGATACGCAGTATTTT
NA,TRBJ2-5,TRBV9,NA,CASSGSGHRQETQYF,TGTGCCAGCAGCGGATCGGGACATAGACAAGAGACCCAGTACTTC
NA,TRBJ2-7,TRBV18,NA,CASSPSRGQERNERYF,TGTGCCAGCTCACCATCGAGGGGACAAGAGAGAAACGAGCGGTACTTC
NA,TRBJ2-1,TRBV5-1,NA,CASTSSASSSYNEQFF,TGCGCCAGCACGAGTTCCGCCTCAAGCTCCTACAATGAGCAGTTCTTC
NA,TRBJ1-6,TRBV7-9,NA,CASSGHGNFLPLHF,TGTGCCAGCAGCGGACATGGCAACTTCTTACCCCTCCACTTT
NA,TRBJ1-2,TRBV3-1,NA,CASSQDGIGTYGYTF,TGTGCCAGCAGCCAAGATGGCATCGGAACATATGGCTACACCTTC
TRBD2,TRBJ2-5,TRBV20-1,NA,CSAKLSVLAGGTQETQYF,TGCAGTGCTAAGTTATCCGTGCTAGCGGGAGGCACCCAAGAGACCCAGTACTTC
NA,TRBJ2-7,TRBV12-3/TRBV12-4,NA,CASSLRTTSSYEQYF,TGTGCCAGCAGTTTACGGACCACAAGCTCCTACGAGCAGTACTTC
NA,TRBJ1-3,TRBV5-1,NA,CASSPMTGLGRTIYF,TGCGCCAGCAGCCCGATGACGGGTCTGGGTCGGACCATATATTTT
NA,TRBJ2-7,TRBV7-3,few,CASRLRVGEEQYF,TGTGCCAGCAGACTACGCGTGGGCGAGGAGCAGTACTTC
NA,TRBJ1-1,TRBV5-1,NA,CASKPGHNTEAFF,TGCGCCAGCAAACCGGGACATAACACTGAAGCTTTCTTT
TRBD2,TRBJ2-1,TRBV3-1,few,CASSQEGFSGRLSYNEQFF,TGTGCCAGCAGCCAAGAAGGGTTTAGCGGGAGGTTGTCCTACAATGAGCAGTTCTTC
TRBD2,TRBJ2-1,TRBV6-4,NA,CASSEEAGVAYNEQFF,TGCGCCAGCAGTGAGGAAGCGGGGGTAGCCTACAATGAGCAGTTCTTC
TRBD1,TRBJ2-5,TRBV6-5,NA,CASSYSPAGGGETQYF,TGTGCCAGCAGTTACTCCCCGGCAGGGGGCGGAGAGACCCAGTACTTC
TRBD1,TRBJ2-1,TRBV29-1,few,CSVVQGLEQFF,TGCAGCGTTGTACAGGGGCTTGAGCAGTTCTTC
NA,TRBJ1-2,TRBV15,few,CATSRVDGELYGYTF,TGTGCCACCAGCAGAGTGGACGGAGAGCTCTATGGCTACACCTTC
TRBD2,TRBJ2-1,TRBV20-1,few,CSATSGELGSEQFF,TGCAGTGCGACCAGCGGGGAACTGGGGAGTGAGCAGTTCTTC
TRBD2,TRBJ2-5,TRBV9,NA,CASSVDIGLAGGSETQYF,TGTGCCAGCAGCGTGGACATAGGACTAGCGGGAGGATCAGAGACCCAGTACTTC
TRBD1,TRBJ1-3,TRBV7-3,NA,CASSLGARGSGNTIYF,TGTGCCAGCAGCTTAGGGGCCAGGGGGTCTGGAAACACCATATATTTT
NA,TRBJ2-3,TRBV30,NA,CAWSASVSLTDTQYF,TGTGCCTGGAGTGCCAGCGTCTCCCTCACAGATACGCAGTATTTT
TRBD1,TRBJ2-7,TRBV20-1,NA,CSATPAPGQLLYEQYF,TGCAGTGCGACCCCTGCACCGGGACAGCTGCTCTACGAGCAGTACTTC
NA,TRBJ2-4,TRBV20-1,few,CSARDPGLANIQYF,TGCAGTGCTAGAGATCCAGGGCTAGCAAACATTCAGTACTTC
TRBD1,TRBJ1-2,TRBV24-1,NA,CATSDASGQGSGYGYTF,TGTGCCACCAGTGACGCCTCGGGACAGGGGTCCGGCTATGGCTACACCTTC
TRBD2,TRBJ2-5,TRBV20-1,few,CSARQREGPREQYF,TGCAGTGCTAGACAGCGGGAGGGCCCGAGGGAGCAGTACTTC
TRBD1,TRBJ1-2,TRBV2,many,CASTLGQDYGYTF,TGTGCCAGCACCCTGGGACAGGACTATGGCTACACCTTC
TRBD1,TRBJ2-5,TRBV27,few,CASSFRGLGSYNEQYF,TGTGCCAGCAGTTTTAGGGGGCTAGGATCATACAATGAGCAGTACTTC
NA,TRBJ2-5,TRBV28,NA,CASSMDSLMGVRYF,TGTGCCAGCAGTATGGACAGTCTGATGGGGGTACGGTACTTC
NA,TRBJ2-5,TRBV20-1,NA,CSARDPNHRDIQETQYF,TGCAGTGCTAGAGATCCCAACCATCGGGACATCCAAGAGACCCAGTACTTC
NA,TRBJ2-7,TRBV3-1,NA,CASSQAWAYEQYF,TGTGCCAGCAGCCAGGCTTGGGCCTACGAGCAGTACTTC
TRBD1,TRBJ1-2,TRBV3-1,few,CASSHGQVYGYTF,TGTGCCAGCAGCCATGGACAGGTCTATGGCTACACCTTC
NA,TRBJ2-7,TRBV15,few,CATSREGGSYEQYF,TGTGCCACCAGCAGAGAGGGGGGCTCCTACGAGCAGTACTTC
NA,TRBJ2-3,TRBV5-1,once,CASSFRVGAEDTQYF,TGCGCCAGCAGCTTTAGGGTCGGGGCCGAAGATACGCAGTATTTT
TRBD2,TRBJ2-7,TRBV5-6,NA,CASSSGTSGSRRYEQYF,TGTGCCAGCAGCTCCGGGACTAGCGGGAGCCGACGCTACGAGCAGTACTTC
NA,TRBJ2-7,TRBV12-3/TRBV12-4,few,CARRPGKYEQYF,TGTGCCAGAAGACCCGGGAAATACGAGCAGTACTTC
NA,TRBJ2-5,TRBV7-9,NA,CASSLTSLKETQYF,TGTGCCAGCAGCTTAACGAGTCTAAAGGAGACCCAGTACTTC
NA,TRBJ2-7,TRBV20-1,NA,CSAFTGSDSYEQYF,TGCAGTGCTTTTACAGGGTCTGACTCCTACGAGCAGTACTTC
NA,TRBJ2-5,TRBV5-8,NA,CASSRGKGNSETQYF,TGTGCCAGCAGCAGGGGGAAGGGTAATTCAGAGACCCAGTACTTC
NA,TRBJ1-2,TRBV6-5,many,CASSYSSQGYGYTF,TGTGCCAGCAGTTACTCGAGCCAGGGGTATGGCTACACCTTC
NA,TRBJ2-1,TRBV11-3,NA,CASSRWSQDDEQFF,TGTGCCAGCAGCCGGTGGTCACAGGACGATGAGCAGTTCTTC
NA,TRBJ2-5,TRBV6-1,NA,CASSETPPYF,TGTGCCAGCAGTGAAACTCCTCCGTACTTC
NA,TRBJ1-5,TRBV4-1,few,CASSQEGDIYSNQPQHF,TGCGCCAGCAGCCAAGAAGGGGACATCTATAGCAATCAGCCCCAGCATTTT